The 17 T cell receptor beta chains listed next were all sequenced from one sample in a study of T cells in Graves' hyperthyroidism and ophthalmopathy. Authors of the study amplified TCR beta CDR3 regions from RNA transcripts. First-round RT-PCR with HTBI primers amplified the TCR CDR3 region. One entry per CDR3 protein, called by TCRdb with MiXCR from the multiplex PCR reads. This sample has 560,000 or so distinct CDR3 sequences; just under 20% occur once, and the top ten carry over 45%. The sample consisted of blood. All receptors derive from a man aged 35 to 55 with Graves' ophthalmopathy.

The chain joins TRBV25-1 to TRBJ1-1; a possible D gene is TRBD1 (5 bases). CDR1 is MGHDK and CDR2 is SYGVNS in the germline V gene. The CDR3 consists of 16 residues. V was pared by 7 bases and J by 11 bases, with 29 bases between. Written as DNA, the CDR3 is TGTGCCAGCACCGCGTTTGGGGACGAAAAAGACGTAGAGGCTTTCTTT. Translated, it gives CASTAFGDEKDVEAFF.

This clonotype has a count of ten or more. The chain has TRBV2 and TRBJ1-5; 7 bases fit TRBD1. In germline, CDR1 is SNHLY, CDR2 FYNNEI. This CDR3 is 15 amino acids long. Losses at the gene ends were 3 bases for V and 6 bases for J; bases not matched to a gene: 8. The CDR3 DNA sequence: TGTGCCAGCAGTGATATCCCCACAGGGGCTCAGCCCCAGCATTTT. This codes for CASSDIPTGAQPQHF.

The V gene is TRBV5-1, the J gene TRBJ2-1; D is ambiguous. The CDR3 consists of 15 residues. The V end was cut by 3 bases, the J end by 6 bases, with 16 bases between. CDR1 and CDR2 (germline): SGHRS, YFSETQ. The CDR3 loop is CASSYGPPGGNEQFF. CDR3 bases: TGCGCCAGCAGCTATGGACCCCCCGGCGGCAATGAGCAGTTCTTC.

This clonotype was found many times. V usage is TRBV20-1 and J usage is TRBJ1-2; perhaps TRBD1 as D (6 bases). The germline V gene has CDR1 DFQATT and CDR2 SNEGSKA (reference sequence). Trimming took 3 bases from V and 5 from J, leaving 19 bases between them. The CDR3 covers 15 residues. The CDR3 spells CSARSRGTNIYGYTF. CDR3 bases: TGCAGTGCTAGGAGCAGGGGAACCAACATATATGGCTACACCTTC.

This clonotype has ten or more counts. This chain joins TRBV2 and TRBJ2-1, with a possible D match to TRBD2 (6 bases). CDR3 length equals 14 residues. In germline, CDR1 is SNHLY, CDR2 FYNNEI. V lost 5 bases to trimming and J lost 7 bases, with 15 bases between them. The CDR3 loop is CASSPGTGFNEQFF. As DNA, the CDR3 is TGTGCCAGCAGTCCCGGGACTGGCTTTAATGAGCAGTTCTTC.

As for this clonotype: This may come from a read error, since a much larger clone is one base off. J is TRBJ2-1 and V is TRBV2; perhaps TRBD2 as D (6 bases). The CDR3 consists of 11 residues. V dropped 8 bases and J dropped 12 bases, with 14 bases sitting between them. The germline CDR1 and CDR2 sequences are SNHLY and FYNNEI. The chain's CDR3 is CASRGLHGQFF. As DNA, the CDR3 is TGTGCCAGCCGGGGACTCCATGGGCAGTTCTTC.

This clonotype was counted between two and nine times. The chain combines TRBV30 with TRBJ1-1; possibly TRBD1 for D (5 bases). With 2 bases removed from V and 4 bases from J, the gap between germline ends came to 8 bases. CDR1 is GTSNPN, CDR2 SVGIG, per germline (reference sequence). This CDR3 is 12 amino acids long. The DNA for the CDR3 is TGTGCCTGGAGTCGGGGCGGCACTGAAGCTTTCTTT. It encodes CAWSRGGTEAFF.

This clonotype has just a few counts. V gene TRBV19 combines with J gene TRBJ1-1; perhaps TRBD1 as D (5 bases). V lost 2 bases and J 0 bases, leaving 7 bases between the germline ends. Germline V gene sequence: CDR1 LNHDA, CDR2 SQIVND (reference sequence). This CDR3 has 14 residues. The CDR3: CASSIWGLNTEAFF. The CDR3 region has the DNA TGTGCCAGTAGTATATGGGGCCTGAACACTGAAGCTTTCTTT.

This clonotype was seen repeatedly, ten times or more. V gene TRBV28 combines with J gene TRBJ1-2; D is uncertain. The V and J ends lost 4 bases and 8 bases respectively, with 11 bases between them. This CDR3 contains 12 residues. CDR1 is MDHEN, CDR2 SYDVKM, per germline. The CDR3 region has the DNA TGTGCCAGCAGTTCCTTTGCATCCGGCTACACCTTC. Its protein is CASSSFASGYTF.

This clonotype has a handful of counts. This chain joins TRBV5-5 and TRBJ2-5, with TRBD2 matching over 8 bases. J gave up 4 bases and V 5 bases, and 7 bases lay outside the gene matches. CDR1 and CDR2 from the germline V gene are SGHKS and YYEKEE (reference sequence). The CDR3 runs to 14 residues. The CDR3 DNA sequence: TGTGCCAGCAGGTCTCCGGGGGGGCGAGAGACCCAGTACTTC. Translating it yields CASRSPGGRETQYF.

In this sample, this clonotype turned up many times. The chain employs TRBV20-1 and TRBJ2-1; 9 bases match TRBD2. This CDR3 spans 16 amino acids. Trimming cost V 7 bases and J 9 bases; bases outside gene matches: 19. The V gene's germline CDR1 is DFQATT and CDR2 SNEGSKA (reference sequence). Written as DNA, the CDR3 is TGCAGTGTTAACGCTGCGAGCGGGAGGTCCATCGGTGAGCAGTTCTTC. It codes for CSVNAASGRSIGEQFF.

This clonotype was detected only a few times. The CDR3 protein is CASSLIVERLAGGSRNTGELFF. The DNA for the CDR3 is TGTGCCAGCAGCTTGATTGTGGAAAGACTAGCGGGAGGGAGTAGGAACACCGGGGAGCTGTTTTTT. The chain recombines TRBV11-2 with TRBJ2-2, with TRBD2 identical over 14 bases. The junction had 16 bases not matched to a gene; V was cut back by 3 bases and J by 1 base. The CDR3 loop spans 22 amino acids. Germline V lookup: CDR1 SGHAT, CDR2 FQNNGV.

V is TRBV7-6 and J is TRBJ2-1; D perhaps matches TRBD1 (6 bases). Germline CDR1 SGHVS, CDR2 FNYEAQ. Between the trimmed V and J ends, which lost 7 bases and 10 bases, there was a span of 26 bases. CDR3 length: 16 residues. The CDR3 protein is CASTGPTRDTFREQFF. For the CDR3, the DNA is TGTGCCAGCACCGGACCAACAAGGGACACCTTCCGGGAGCAGTTCTTC.

This clonotype appeared many times. CDR3 nucleotides: TGTGCCAGCAGTTACGGGACAGGGGAAGGCTACACCTTC. Translation gives CASSYGTGEGYTF. This chain uses TRBV12-3 or TRBV12-4 with TRBJ1-2, with 10 bases identical to TRBD1. The V and J ends lost 4 bases and 8 bases, in that order; junction bases with no gene match: 4. This CDR3 is built from 13 residues.

The sample holds many counts of this clonotype. The rearrangement joins TRBV12-3 or TRBV12-4 to TRBJ2-2; D is perhaps TRBD1 (5 bases). This CDR3 has 16 residues. Between the trimmed V and J ends, which lost 4 bases and 3 bases, there was a span of 15 bases. The CDR3 DNA is TGTGCCAGCAGTTGGTCCAGGGCCGCCGACACCGGGGAGCTGTTTTTT. As protein: CASSWSRAADTGELFF.

The V call is TRBV5-4, the J call TRBJ2-7; D possibly corresponds to TRBD1 (6 bases). V was clipped by 1 base and J by 7 bases, with 12 bases between them. This CDR3 comprises 13 residues. The germline gives CDR1 SGHNT, CDR2 YYREEE (reference sequence). This CDR3 reads CASSLRGTGEQYF. CDR3 DNA: TGTGCCAGCAGCTTGAGGGGGACGGGGGAGCAGTACTTC.

The sample holds many counts of this clonotype. Here the CDR3 DNA reads TGTGCCAGCAGGACTAGCGGGGTTCAAGAGACCCAGTACTTC. It yields the protein CASRTSGVQETQYF. The chain recombines TRBV11-2 with TRBJ2-5, with TRBD2 identical over 11 bases. The V gene end was trimmed by 6 bases and the J gene end by 2 bases; junction bases not matched to a gene: 2. Germline V gene lookup returns CDR1 SGHAT and CDR2 FQNNGV. The CDR3 sequence is 14 residues long.